The T cell receptor beta chain under discussion was sequenced for a study of TIL therapy for anti-PD-1-resistant metastatic lung cancer. Whole-study context: Tumors had a median PD-L1 proportion score of approximately 5.5%. Most patients had lung adenocarcinoma.

This was the immunoSEQ v3 assay. Survey-level samples got 2 million or so read pairs; deep-level samples got roughly 4.5-6 million. The protocol was immunoSEQ multiplex PCR, while the TCRdb copy is restricted to in-frame clones and leaves out a portion. The sample has about 50,000 clones; 80% to 90% are singletons. Time point defined: pre-treatment sample, taken before nivolumab and TIL therapy. The germline V gene encodes CDR1 SNHLY and CDR2 FYNNEI. The CDR3 loop spans 16 amino acids. V gave up 7 bases and J gave up 2 bases; unmatched junction bases: 12. The source was blood, collected at baseline. This chain links TRBV2 with TRBJ2-7; the match to TRBD2 covers 9 bases. The source of this sequence is a person aged 30 to 80 with non-small cell lung cancer. CDR3 amino acids: CASTSSSGTVPYEQYF. CDR3 sequence (DNA): TGTGCCAGCACCTCGTCTAGCGGGACCGTCCCCTACGAGCAGTACTTC.